Sequencing of this T cell receptor (beta chain) was carried out in a study of identical twins. TCRdb processed the 5' RACE reads anew with MiXCR; each CDR3 protein has one entry. The sample records 500,000 to 650,000 distinct CDR3 sequences, under 25% being singletons. These data also featured in a second study, about yellow fever vaccine responses in identical twins.

This TCR was recovered from a woman between 18 and 29 years old in good health. The specimen sequenced was CD4+ T cells sorted from blood.

For the CDR3, the DNA is TGTGCCAGCTCACGACCGGGACAGTCCACCGGGGAGCTGTTTTTT. Encoded protein: CASSRPGQSTGELFF. The rearrangement joins TRBV18 to TRBJ2-2, with 7 bases that match TRBD1. Germline values: CDR1 KGHSH, CDR2 LQKENI. With 4 bases clipped from V and 4 bases from J, the junction kept 6 bases outside the gene matches. CDR3 length: 15 amino acids.